This T cell receptor (beta chain) was captured by sequencing in a study of Ad26.COV2.S vaccination and SARS-CoV-2 variants. Study-level points and caveats: It was reported that spike-specific CD8+ and CD4+ T cell responses were substantially broad after vaccination.

The treatment is: some 19 received Ad26.COV2.S at low or high dose, single or two shots; 5 received placebo; per-sample allocation not given. Repertoires come from day 63 after the first vaccine or placebo injection. Data came from immunoSEQ multiplex PCR; TCRdb stores just in-frame clones and leaves some out. Of about 380,000 clones in the sample, 80% to 90% were seen once. Details on this clone: Its antigen remains unknown.

This sequence was found in a person between 18 and 60 years old who received the Ad26.COV2.S COVID-19 vaccine or a placebo. The specimen was peripheral blood, collected in a trial of Ad26.COV2.S vaccine versus placebo.

This CDR3 is CASSPRTGGNTGELFF. CDR3 DNA sequence: TGTGCCAGCAGCCCCCGGACAGGGGGGAACACCGGGGAGCTGTTTTTT. The rearrangement uses TRBV11-3 and TRBJ2-2, with 10 nucleotides matching TRBD1. The CDR3 spans 16 residues. The V segment lost 5 bases and the J segment 1 base; nucleotides outside the gene matches: 4. The germline CDR1 and CDR2 sequences are SGHNT and YENEEA. The entire variable domain, with the rest obtained from reference TRBV11-3 and TRBJ2-2, is as follows: EAGVVQSPRYKIIEKKQPVAFWCNPISGHNTLYWYLQNLGQGPELLIRYENEEAVDDSQLPKDRFSAERLKGVDSTLKIQPAELGDSAVYLCASSPRTGGNTGELFFGEGSRLTVL.